A single sample is the source of the 16 T cell receptor beta chains below, sequenced in a study of chemoradiotherapy in HPV16-positive cancers. Repertoires were generated with immunoSEQ multiplex PCR, while TCRdb's copy carries only in-frame clones and drops some. The data show around 13,000 clones, with roughly 80% seen just once and approximately 1.5% held by the top ten. Collection took place from a patient who underwent chemoradiotherapy. Every receptor here comes from a human donor with HPV-associated anogenital cancer.

This CDR3 reads CASRGGSRGADTQYF. In DNA, the CDR3 is TGTGCCAGCAGGGGTGGTAGCAGGGGGGCAGATACGCAGTATTTT. This chain joins TRBV27 and TRBJ2-3, with D possibly being TRBD1 (7 bases). From germline, CDR1 is MNHEY and CDR2 SMNVEV (reference sequence). The V gene lost 6 bases and the J gene lost 4 bases, with 17 bases spanning the gap. This CDR3 comprises 15 residues.

V usage is TRBV11-3 and J usage is TRBJ1-1, with no clear D. This CDR3 has 12 amino acids. Between the trimmed V and J ends, which lost 5 bases and 4 bases, there was a span of 8 bases. Germline V gene data show CDR1 as SGHNT and CDR2 as YENEEA. The CDR3 DNA reads as TGTGCCAGCAGCCGTACTCGCACTGAAGCTTTCTTT. Its protein product is CASSRTRTEAFF.

This clone was seen a few times. The chain links TRBV4-2 to TRBJ2-3; 14 bases map to TRBD2. Germline CDR1 is LGHNA and CDR2 is YNFKEQ. The V and J ends lost 0 bases and 6 bases, in that order; junction bases with no gene match: 5. The CDR3 length is 17 residues. The CDR3 protein is CASSQDLTSGGADTQYF. The CDR3 region has the DNA TGTGCCAGCAGCCAAGATCTGACTAGCGGGGGGGCTGATACGCAGTATTTT.

The rearrangement uses TRBV4-2 and TRBJ2-4; D may be TRBD2 (5 bases). V was trimmed by 3 bases and J by 0 bases, leaving 18 bases between them. The CDR3 contains 18 residues. Per germline, CDR1 LGHNA and CDR2 YNFKEQ. This CDR3 reads CASSQIWESGVAKNIQYF. The CDR3 region has the DNA TGTGCCAGCAGCCAGATCTGGGAGTCCGGTGTAGCCAAAAACATTCAGTACTTC.

This chain joins TRBV18 and TRBJ2-5; D is unresolved. CDR3 length: 17 amino acids. Trimming stripped 3 bases from V and 4 bases from J, with 21 bases between. The V gene's germline CDR1 is KGHSH and CDR2 LQKENI. CDR3 loop: CASSPQGLDPSRETQYF. CDR3 in DNA: TGTGCCAGCTCACCTCAAGGCCTGGACCCCAGCCGAGAGACCCAGTACTTC. The full variable domain, rest sourced from reference TRBV18 and TRBJ2-5, is NAGVMQNPRHLVRRRGQEARLRCSPMKGHSHVYWYRQLPEEGLKFMVYLQKENIIDESGMPKERFSAEFPKEGPSILRIQQVVRGDSAAYFCASSPQGLDPSRETQYFGPGTRLLVL.

This rearrangement joins TRBV27 to TRBJ2-1; D is perhaps TRBD1 or TRBD2 (5 bases each). Trimming removed 1 base at V and 0 bases at J, with 7 bases between. The CDR3 runs to 15 residues. CDR1 is MNHEY and CDR2 is SMNVEV in the germline V gene (reference sequence). The CDR3 DNA reads TGTGCCAGCAGTTTATGGGGGAGCTCCTACAATGAGCAGTTCTTC. This encodes CASSLWGSSYNEQFF.

The V and J genes are TRBV19 and TRBJ1-5; tentatively, D is TRBD1 (6 bases). Trimming shortened V by 2 bases and J by 4 bases, and 9 bases separated the two germline ends. The CDR3 loop spans 14 amino acids. Germline loops: CDR1 LNHDA, CDR2 SQIVND (reference sequence). The CDR3 here is CASSIMTGNQPQHF. In DNA, the CDR3 is TGTGCCAGTAGTATAATGACAGGAAATCAGCCCCAGCATTTT.

This chain links TRBV7-3 with TRBJ2-3; D is uncertain. CDR1 and CDR2 (germline): SGHTA, FQGTGA. Trimming shortened V by 1 base and J by 0 bases, and 11 bases separated the two germline ends. The CDR3 length is 16 residues. CDR3 in DNA: TGTGCCAGCAGCTTAATCGGCAGGTATAGCACAGATACGCAGTATTTT. This sequence encodes CASSLIGRYSTDTQYF. Variable domain in full (rest from reference TRBV7-3 and TRBJ2-3): GAGVSQTPSNKVTEKGKYVELRCDPISGHTALYWYRQSLGQGPEFLIYFQGTGAADDSGLPNDRFFAVRPEGSVSTLKIQRTERGDSAVYLCASSLIGRYSTDTQYFGPGTRLTVL.

The J gene is TRBJ2-7, the V gene TRBV7-2, with D tentatively TRBD1 (6 bases). Germline lookup yields CDR1 SGHTA and CDR2 FQGNSA. V was pared by 6 bases and J by 1 base, with 13 bases between. The CDR3 has 14 residues. The CDR3: CASSPPDRSYEQYF. CDR3 in DNA: TGTGCCAGCAGTCCCCCCGACAGGTCCTACGAGCAGTACTTC.

The chain carries TRBV28 and TRBJ1-4; TRBD1 is a possible D gene (5 bases). In germline, CDR1 is MDHEN, CDR2 SYDVKM. The CDR3 loop spans 16 amino acids. Between the trimmed V and J ends, which lost 5 bases and 0 bases, there was a span of 13 bases. The CDR3 DNA sequence: TGTGCCAGCAGTGGGGGGGGATGGGCAACTAATGAAAAACTGTTTTTT. Translation gives CASSGGGWATNEKLFF.

There are a few counts of this clone. The genes are TRBV5-4 and TRBJ2-7; TRBD2 matches 8 bases. This CDR3 is 15 amino acids long. The V gene end was trimmed by 0 bases and the J gene end by 3 bases; junction bases not matched to a gene: 5. CDR1 is SGHNT and CDR2 is YYREEE in the germline V gene (reference sequence). Here the CDR3 DNA reads TGTGCCAGCAGCTTGGGCCAGCGGGGGAGCTACGAGCAGTACTTC. Its translation: CASSLGQRGSYEQYF.

The chain has TRBV10-2 and TRBJ2-7; TRBD1 is a possible D gene (5 bases). The germline V gene has CDR1 WSHSY and CDR2 SAAADI. Between the trimmed V and J ends, which lost 3 bases and 6 bases, there was a span of 18 bases. The CDR3 runs 15 residues. The chain's CDR3 is CASSEQDPTVGEQYF. CDR3 coding DNA: TGCGCCAGCAGTGAACAGGACCCCACCGTGGGCGAGCAGTACTTC.

This clone was counted only a few times. The rearrangement links TRBV7-9 to TRBJ1-1; D is perhaps TRBD1 (6 bases). CDR3 length: 15 residues. Germline CDR1 SEHNR, CDR2 FQNEAQ (reference sequence). Trimming pared 3 bases from V and 0 bases from J, leaving 11 bases between. In DNA, the CDR3 is TGTGCCAGCAGCTTTCTTAGGGGGTTGAACACTGAAGCTTTCTTT. Translating it yields CASSFLRGLNTEAFF.

The chain couples TRBV7-3 to TRBJ2-3, with 10 bases that match TRBD2. The trim removed 1 base at V and 6 bases at J, leaving 7 bases unmatched. Germline CDR1 reads SGHTA; CDR2 reads FQGTGA. CDR3 size: 16 residues. The CDR3 nucleotides are TGTGCCAGCAGCTTAAACATAGCGGGGGGCAAGGATACGCAGTATTTT. Translating gives CASSLNIAGGKDTQYF.

In its sample, this clone was seen a few times. The chain has TRBV4-2 and TRBJ1-2; D not certain. The CDR3 totals 15 residues. Germline V gene data show CDR1 as LGHNA and CDR2 as YNFKEQ. Trimming removed 0 bases at V and 3 bases at J, with 11 bases between. In nucleotides, the CDR3 is TGTGCCAGCAGCCAAGATATGAAGATCTACTATGGCTACACCTTC. Translating gives CASSQDMKIYYGYTF.

This chain joins TRBV7-8 and TRBJ2-5; D may be TRBD1 or TRBD2 (6 bases each). This CDR3 has 17 residues. CDR1 and CDR2 (germline): SGHVS, FQNEAQ. With 2 bases removed from V and 4 bases from J, the gap between germline ends came to 20 bases. This CDR3 reads CASSLLTDWGARETQYF. The CDR3 DNA sequence: TGTGCCAGCAGCTTACTAACGGACTGGGGGGCGAGAGAGACCCAGTACTTC.